This T cell receptor beta chain comes out of a study of blood T cell repertoires in COVID-19. Study as a whole: In each case, the material was cDNA or gDNA derived from T cells, B-cell-depleted T cells, or PBMCs.

In the source study's methods: Amplifying reference gene primers gave estimates of nucleated cell counts. The method was immunoSEQ multiplex PCR; TCRdb's version includes in-frame clones alone and lacks a portion of them. The V and J calls and clone size are taken from that table; D and trimming were inferred from the DNA. This sample has around 300,000 clones, with roughly 89% found just once. Ages ranged from about 18 to 100 years, with residence in 24 US areas. CDR1 is LGHDT and CDR2 is YNNKEL in the germline V gene (reference sequence). V shed 2 bases and J shed 5 bases, with 6 bases lying between them. The CDR3 extends over 12 amino acids.

The chain links TRBV3-1 (or the pseudogene TRBV3-2) to TRBJ1-2; tentatively, D is TRBD1 (5 bases). This receptor was obtained from a woman aged 35 to 49 who had recovered from COVID-19. The specimen sequenced was PBMCs or T cells enriched from blood (not recorded which). CDR3 sequence reads: CASSQQGYGYTF. CDR3 coding DNA: TGTGCCAGCAGCCAACAGGGTTATGGCTACACCTTC.